These 5 T cell receptor beta chains came from one sample sequenced in a study of response to subunit inactivated influenza vaccine. TCRdb re-called the RT-PCR reads with MiXCR, one entry per CDR3 protein. This table holds roughly 570,000 distinct CDR3 sequences, 14% found once. This material consisted of PBMCs from blood, taken about 12 days after vaccination. The receptors come from a man in his fifties who received an inactivated influenza vaccine.

For this clonotype: Sequence at one end of the junction differs from germline and may be a read error. The chain couples TRBV3-1 to TRBJ2-3; D remains unclear. Germline-derived CDR1 and CDR2 are LGHDT and YNNKEL (reference sequence). The CDR3 spans 15 residues. The CDR3 sequence is CASSQDSCLTNTQYF. The CDR3 nucleotides read TGTGCCAGCAGCCAAGATTCCTGCCTCACAAATACGCAGTATTTT.

This clonotype showed up just a few times. This chain joins TRBV5-1 and TRBJ1-2; D unclear. The germline CDR1 and CDR2 sequences are SGHRS and YFSETQ. The V and J ends lost 4 bases and 5 bases respectively, with 21 bases between them. The CDR3 is 16 amino acids. This CDR3 is CASSPEVVGFVYGYTF. The CDR3 DNA sequence: TGCGCCAGCAGCCCCGAGGTCGTGGGGTTTGTTTATGGCTACACCTTC.

This clonotype appeared a few times. The chain joins TRBV11-2 to TRBJ2-1, with 9 bases aligning to TRBD2. This CDR3 is 15 amino acids long. Germline V gene lookup returns CDR1 SGHAT and CDR2 FQNNGV. V lost 5 bases and J lost 8; bases outside the gene matches: 10. The CDR3 sequence: CASSSISGSGHEQFF. CDR3 nucleotides: TGTGCCAGCAGCAGTATTAGCGGGAGTGGACATGAGCAGTTCTTC.

This clonotype was picked up a small number of times. The chain combines TRBV10-2 with TRBJ2-1, with 10 bases that match TRBD2. With 1 base clipped from V and 6 bases from J, the junction kept 6 bases outside the gene matches. Germline V CDR1 and CDR2: WSHSY, SAAADI. This CDR3 has 16 residues. CDR3 nucleotides: TGCGCCAGCAGTGAGTTCAGCGGGAGGGCCTCCAATGAGCAGTTCTTC. This codes for CASSEFSGRASNEQFF.

This clonotype was observed a few times. In DNA, the CDR3 is TGCAGCGCCAGTAGCGGGTTGGAGAACACTGAAGCTTTCTTT. Protein product: CSASSGLENTEAFF. J is TRBJ1-1 and V is TRBV29-1; D is unresolved. CDR3 size: 14 residues. Trimming left V 7 bases short and J 1 base short, with 16 bases between. Germline CDR1 is SQVTM and CDR2 is ANQGSEA.